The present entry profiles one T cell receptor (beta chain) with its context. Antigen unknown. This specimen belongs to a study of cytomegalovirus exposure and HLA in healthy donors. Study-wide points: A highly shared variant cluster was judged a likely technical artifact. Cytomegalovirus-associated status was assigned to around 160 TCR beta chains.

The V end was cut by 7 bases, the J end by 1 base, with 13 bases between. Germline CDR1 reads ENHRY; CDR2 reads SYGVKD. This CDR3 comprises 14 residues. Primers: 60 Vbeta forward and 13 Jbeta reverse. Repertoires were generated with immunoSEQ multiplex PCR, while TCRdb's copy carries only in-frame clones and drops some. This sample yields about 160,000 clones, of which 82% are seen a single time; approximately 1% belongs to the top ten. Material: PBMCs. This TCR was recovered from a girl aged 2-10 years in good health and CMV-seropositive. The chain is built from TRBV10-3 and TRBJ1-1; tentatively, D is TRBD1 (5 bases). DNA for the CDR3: TGTGCCATCACGCGGGGGGGTTCGAACACTGAAGCTTTCTTT. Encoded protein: CAITRGGSNTEAFF.